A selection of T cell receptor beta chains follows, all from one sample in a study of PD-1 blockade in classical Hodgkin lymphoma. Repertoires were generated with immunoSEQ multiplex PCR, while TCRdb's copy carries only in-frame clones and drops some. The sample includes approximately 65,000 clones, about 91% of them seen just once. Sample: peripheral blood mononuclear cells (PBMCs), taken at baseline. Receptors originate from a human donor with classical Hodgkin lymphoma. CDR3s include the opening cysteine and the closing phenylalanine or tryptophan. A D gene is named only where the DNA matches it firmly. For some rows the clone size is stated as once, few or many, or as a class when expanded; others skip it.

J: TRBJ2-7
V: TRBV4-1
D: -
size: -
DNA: TGCGCCAGCAGCCAAGCGAGGGGGAACGAGCAGTACTTC
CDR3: CASSQARGNEQYF

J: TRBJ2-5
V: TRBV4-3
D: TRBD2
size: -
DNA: TGCGCCAGCAGCCAAAGCGGGAGACTAGATGTAGAGACCCAGTACTTC
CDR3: CASSQSGRLDVETQYF

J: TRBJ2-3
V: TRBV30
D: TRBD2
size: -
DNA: TGTGCCTGGAGTTTTACTAGCGGGGGGGGTGGTACGCAGTATTTT
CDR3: CAWSFTSGGGGTQYF

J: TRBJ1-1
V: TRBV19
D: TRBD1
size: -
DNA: TGTGCCAGTAGTCCAGGGGGGTTGGACACTGAAGCTTTCTTT
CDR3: CASSPGGLDTEAFF

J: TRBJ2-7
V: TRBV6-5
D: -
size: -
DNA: TGTGCCAGCACGGGGAGACTATCCGAGCAGTACTTC
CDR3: CASTGRLSEQYF

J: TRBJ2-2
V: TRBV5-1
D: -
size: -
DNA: TGCGCCAGCAGCTTTCTCGAGGGGGCGAACACCGGGGAGCTGTTTTTT
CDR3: CASSFLEGANTGELFF

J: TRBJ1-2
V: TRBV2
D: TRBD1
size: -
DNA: TGTGCCAGCAGTCCTATCCACAGACAGGGGGTCAACTATGGCTACACCTTC
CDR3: CASSPIHRQGVNYGYTF

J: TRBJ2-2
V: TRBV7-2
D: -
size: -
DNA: TGTGCCAGCAGCCCAGGGTTCACCGGGGAGCTGTTTTTT
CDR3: CASSPGFTGELFF

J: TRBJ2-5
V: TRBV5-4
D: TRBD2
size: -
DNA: TGTGCCAGCAGCTCCCGGGGGGAAGAGACCCAGTACTTC
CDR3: CASSSRGEETQYF

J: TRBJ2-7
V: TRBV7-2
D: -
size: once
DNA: TGTGCCAGCAGCCCCCCGGGGGCCCTGAGCTACTTC
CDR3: CASSPPGALSYF

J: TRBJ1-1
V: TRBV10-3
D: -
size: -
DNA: TGTGCCATCAGCCTAAAACCGAACACTGAAGCTTTCTTT
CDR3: CAISLKPNTEAFF

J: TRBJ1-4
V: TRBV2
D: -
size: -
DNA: TGTGCCAGCAGTGAAGGGAATGGGGCGGGGTCTAATGAAAAACTGTTTTTT
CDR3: CASSEGNGAGSNEKLFF

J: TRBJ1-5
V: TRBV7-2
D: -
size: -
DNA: TGTGCCAGCAGCTTAGTCTCGCCGGGGGTTTTGGGGGCCCAGCATTTT
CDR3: CASSLVSPGVLGAQHF

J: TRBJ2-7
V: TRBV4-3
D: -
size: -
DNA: TGCGCCAGCAGCCAAGATACAGGGTGGTACGAGCAGTACTTC
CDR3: CASSQDTGWYEQYF

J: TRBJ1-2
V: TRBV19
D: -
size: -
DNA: TGTGCCAGTAGTATATCCTCTGGGACGGACCTTAACTATGGCTACACCTTC
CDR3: CASSISSGTDLNYGYTF

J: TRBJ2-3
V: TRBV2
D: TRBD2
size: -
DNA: TGTGCCGGCGGGGTAGCGGGGGCCACAGATACGCAGTATTTT
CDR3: CAGGVAGATDTQYF

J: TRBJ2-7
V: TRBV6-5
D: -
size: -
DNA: TGTGCCAGCAGTTTCTTAGACAGGACTTACGAGCAGTACTTC
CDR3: CASSFLDRTYEQYF

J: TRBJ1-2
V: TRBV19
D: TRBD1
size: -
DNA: TGTGCCAGTAGTATTCGGGACAGCTCGTATGGCTACACCTTC
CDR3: CASSIRDSSYGYTF

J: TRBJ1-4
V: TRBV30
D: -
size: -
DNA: TGTGCCTGGAGTGACGGCGGTGGCAAAAAACTGTTTTTT
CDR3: CAWSDGGGKKLFF

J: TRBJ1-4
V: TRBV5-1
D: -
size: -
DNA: TGCGCCAGCAGCTTGGAAGGAGATTTCTCAACTAATGAAAAACTGTTTTTT
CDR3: CASSLEGDFSTNEKLFF

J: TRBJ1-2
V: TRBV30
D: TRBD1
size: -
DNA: TGTGCCTCTTACCGGGACAGGGGTTTTGGCTACACCTTC
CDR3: CASYRDRGFGYTF

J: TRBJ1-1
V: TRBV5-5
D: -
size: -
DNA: TGTGCCAGCACACAGCCACTCATGAACACTGAAGCTTTCTTT
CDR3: CASTQPLMNTEAFF

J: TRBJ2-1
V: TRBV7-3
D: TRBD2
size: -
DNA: TGTGCCAGCAGCTTGCGGGGGGACTACAATGAGCAGTTCTTC
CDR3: CASSLRGDYNEQFF

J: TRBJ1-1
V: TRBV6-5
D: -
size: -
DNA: TGTGCCAGCAGTGAAAGGGGGTTGACTGAAGCTTTCTTT
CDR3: CASSERGLTEAFF

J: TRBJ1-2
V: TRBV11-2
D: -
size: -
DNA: TGTGCCAGCAGCTTAGTGGGGGGGGCGGTTGGCTACACCTTC
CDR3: CASSLVGGAVGYTF

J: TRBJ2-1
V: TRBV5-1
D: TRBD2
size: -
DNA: TGCGCCAGCAGCTTGGCCCTAGCGGGGGGCTACAATGAGCAGTTCTTC
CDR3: CASSLALAGGYNEQFF

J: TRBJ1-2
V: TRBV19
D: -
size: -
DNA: TGTGCCAGTAGTTTGGGGGACATACCGTATGGCTACACCTTC
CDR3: CASSLGDIPYGYTF

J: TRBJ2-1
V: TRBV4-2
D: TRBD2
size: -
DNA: TGTGCCAGCAGCCTCCGACTAGCAGATCTCCGAGTCACACCTCACTACAATGAGCAGTTCTTC
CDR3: CASSLRLADLRVTPHYNEQFF

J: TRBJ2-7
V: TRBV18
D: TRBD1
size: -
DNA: TGTGCCAGCTCACTAAACTCCGGGACAGGGAAGAGCGAGCAGTACTTC
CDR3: CASSLNSGTGKSEQYF

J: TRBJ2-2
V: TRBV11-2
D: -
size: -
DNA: TGTGCCAGCACCTCCCTTGGGGGGTCGGGCACCGGGGAGCTGTTTTTT
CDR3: CASTSLGGSGTGELFF

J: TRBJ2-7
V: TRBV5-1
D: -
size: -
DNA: TGCGCCAGCAGCCCTGAATCGGGTCATAGCTACGAGCAGTACTTC
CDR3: CASSPESGHSYEQYF

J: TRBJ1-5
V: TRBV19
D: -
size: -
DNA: TGTGCCAGTACCCTCGGCCGCATTGACAGAATCGGCCTGCCTCAGCCCCAGCATTTT
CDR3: CASTLGRIDRIGLPQPQHF

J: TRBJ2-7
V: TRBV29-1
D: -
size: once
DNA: TGCAGCGTTGAAGATGGCCTATCTCCCTACGAGCAGTACTTC
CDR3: CSVEDGLSPYEQYF

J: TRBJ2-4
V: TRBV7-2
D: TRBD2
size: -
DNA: TGTGCCAGCAGCTTTCTAGCGGGGGTAGCCAAAAACATTCAGTACTTC
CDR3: CASSFLAGVAKNIQYF

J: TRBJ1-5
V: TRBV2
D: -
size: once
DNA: TGTGCCAGCAGTGAGGTTGCTAGCAATCAGCCCCAGCATTTT
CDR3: CASSEVASNQPQHF